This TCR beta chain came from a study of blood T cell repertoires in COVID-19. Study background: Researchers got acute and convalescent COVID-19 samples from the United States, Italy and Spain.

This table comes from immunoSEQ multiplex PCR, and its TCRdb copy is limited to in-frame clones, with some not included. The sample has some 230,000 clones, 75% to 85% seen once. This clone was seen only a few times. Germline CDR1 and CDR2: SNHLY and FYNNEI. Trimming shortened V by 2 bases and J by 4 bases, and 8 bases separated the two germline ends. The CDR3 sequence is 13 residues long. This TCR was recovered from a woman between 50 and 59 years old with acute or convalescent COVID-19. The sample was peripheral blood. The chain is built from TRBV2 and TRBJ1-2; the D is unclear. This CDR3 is CASSERQVYGYTF. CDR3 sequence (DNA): TGTGCCAGCAGTGAAAGGCAGGTCTATGGCTACACCTTC.